The 5 T cell receptor beta chains in this list originate from one sample, sequenced in a study of T cells in Graves' hyperthyroidism and ophthalmopathy. Amplification targeted TCR beta CDR3 regions from RNA transcripts. TCR CDR3 underwent first-round RT-PCR with the HTBI primer set. TCRdb reprocessed the multiplex PCR reads via MiXCR and lists one record per CDR3 protein. The table includes hundreds of thousands of distinct CDR3 sequences, 14% to 15% detected once. The material sequenced was blood. These receptors were taken from a man between 18 and 35 years old with Graves' ophthalmopathy.

Ten or more counts support this clonotype. The chain recombines TRBV5-1 with TRBJ2-3; no definite D call. Per germline, CDR1 SGHRS and CDR2 YFSETQ. V lost 2 bases and J lost 1, with 5 bases in between. The CDR3 sequence is 13 residues long. CDR3 amino acids: CASSLFGTDTQYF. Here the CDR3 DNA reads TGCGCCAGCAGCTTATTCGGCACAGATACGCAGTATTTT.

This clonotype was recorded at least ten times. The chain has TRBV7-2 and TRBJ1-5; TRBD1 matches 7 bases. Per the germline V gene, CDR1 is SGHTA and CDR2 is FQGNSA. V trimming: 6 bases; J trimming: 0 bases; junction bases outside the gene matches: 5. The CDR3 length is 15 residues. The CDR3 loop is CASSWDSYSNQPQHF. CDR3 bases: TGTGCCAGCAGTTGGGACAGTTATAGCAATCAGCCCCAGCATTTT.

The rearrangement links TRBV7-9 to TRBJ1-2; possibly TRBD1 for D (6 bases). Germline V gene sequence: CDR1 SEHNR, CDR2 FQNEAQ (reference sequence). The length of the CDR3 is 15 residues. V lost 6 bases and J 9 bases, leaving 23 bases between the germline ends. In nucleotides, the CDR3 is TGTGCCAGCAGTGGTCCCGCCACTATCGGGACAAGCTACACCTTC. Residues: CASSGPATIGTSYTF.

This clonotype was counted a few times. This chain connects TRBV20-1 to TRBJ1-2; tentatively, D is TRBD1 (5 bases). This CDR3 is 15 amino acids long. Trimming shortened V by 5 bases and J by 1 base, and 17 bases separated the two germline ends. CDR1 DFQATT and CDR2 SNEGSKA come from the germline V gene (reference sequence). The CDR3 DNA sequence: TGCAGTGCTGGAAACCCGGGGGGGATTAACTATGGCTACACCTTC. This codes for CSAGNPGGINYGYTF.

In this sample, this clonotype turned up many times. The chain couples TRBV2 to TRBJ1-1, with D possibly being TRBD1 (5 bases). The CDR3 has 15 amino acids. V was shortened by 7 bases and J by 1 base, with 16 bases between the two germline ends. Germline CDR1 SNHLY, CDR2 FYNNEI. CDR3 sequence (DNA): TGTGCCAGCAACCCCGGCGGGGCAGCGAACACTGAAGCTTTCTTT. Translation: CASNPGGAANTEAFF.